This is a list of T cell receptor beta chains from one sample in a study of blood T cells in healthy people across ages. TCRdb recomputed calls from the 5' RACE reads with MiXCR, one row per CDR3 protein. Of over 1,200,000 distinct CDR3 sequences in the sample, roughly 59% were seen once. The sample consisted of blood. The receptors originated from a man between 18 and 35 years old in good health. Both conserved end residues are trimmed from each CDR3.

V gene: TRBV15
J gene: TRBJ1-3
CDR3 protein: ATSIGISGNTIY

V gene: TRBV6-5
J gene: TRBJ2-7
CDR3 protein: ASNGLASGRSEQY

V gene: TRBV20-1
J gene: TRBJ1-2
CDR3 protein: SARGSSQKLNYGYT

V gene: TRBV11-2
J gene: TRBJ2-1
CDR3 protein: ASSLVAGEWNEQF

V gene: TRBV20-1
J gene: TRBJ2-3
CDR3 protein: SARDWRGSTDTQY

V gene: TRBV12-3/TRBV12-4
J gene: TRBJ1-2
CDR3 protein: ASSFGWGDGYT

V gene: TRBV2
J gene: TRBJ1-2
CDR3 protein: ASSAHPGQGYT

V gene: TRBV7-2
J gene: TRBJ2-3
CDR3 protein: ASSLMAGRGDTQY

V gene: TRBV10-1
J gene: TRBJ2-1
CDR3 protein: ASNRKRDQF

V gene: TRBV6-1
J gene: TRBJ1-5
CDR3 protein: ASSYGDNQPQH

V gene: TRBV4-3
J gene: TRBJ2-6
CDR3 protein: ASSQETRVSGANVPT

V gene: TRBV20-1
J gene: TRBJ2-1
CDR3 protein: SAGPRTSEKF

V gene: TRBV6-2/TRBV6-3
J gene: TRBJ2-7
CDR3 protein: ASSYSIGRSGTYQY

V gene: TRBV2
J gene: TRBJ1-2
CDR3 protein: ASSDRAGSYT

V gene: TRBV5-1
J gene: TRBJ1-2
CDR3 protein: ASSLEGQHYGYT

V gene: TRBV7-2
J gene: TRBJ2-3
CDR3 protein: ASSAPFTDTQY

V gene: TRBV21-1
J gene: TRBJ2-1
CDR3 protein: ASSKVWDRGNRNEQF

V gene: TRBV6-5
J gene: TRBJ1-1
CDR3 protein: ASSYSYSGGGGRTEAF

V gene: TRBV5-6
J gene: TRBJ2-6
CDR3 protein: ASSLGGYSGANVLT